These T cell receptor beta chains were read from a single sample in a study of blood T cell repertoires in COVID-19. TCRdb's table, derived via immunoSEQ multiplex PCR, lists solely in-frame clones and lacks some. The sample holds about 400,000 clones, around 88% seen once. Sequenced input: peripheral blood. The receptors stem from a woman aged 55-70 years with COVID-19, enrolled during active disease. The conserved cysteine and the conserved F or W are not part of the CDR3 here. Size is omitted from some rows. Given values are once, few, many or a class for expanded clones.

TRBV19	.	TRBJ1-4	ASSETLQEKLF
TRBV9	.	TRBJ1-3	ASSVDWGPGNTIY
TRBV3-1/TRBV3-2	.	TRBJ1-1	ASSSTEAF
TRBV9	many	TRBJ1-2	ASSVGGPPRGYT
TRBV2	.	TRBJ2-7	ASSADGSYEQY
TRBV10-1	.	TRBJ2-5	ASREEYRETQY
TRBV10-3	.	TRBJ2-2	AISGPTGSGELF
TRBV18	.	TRBJ1-5	ASSPRQGVNQPQH
TRBV9	.	TRBJ2-3	ASSDGLAAITDTQY
TRBV7-6	.	TRBJ2-3	ASSPQSGNTDTQY